This T cell receptor beta chain was profiled in a study of CD4 and CD8 cells across lung adenocarcinoma regions. Samples came from patients with localized non-small cell lung adenocarcinoma. Via MiXCR, TCRdb re-called the PCR reads, giving one row per CDR3 protein. The profile shows about 25,000 distinct CDR3 sequences, 53% of them singletons. This clonotype was observed a few times. The CDR3 is 15 amino acids. Germline V gives CDR1 MNHNS, CDR2 SASEGT. Trimming pared 6 bases from V and 0 bases from J, leaving 15 bases between. The gene calls are TRBV6-1 and TRBJ2-7, with D possibly called TRBD1 or TRBD2 (5 bases each). The specimen was CD8+ T cells from the center of a lung tumor. This receptor was obtained from a male donor with lung adenocarcinoma. The CD4 and CD8 labels of this study may be unreliable. This CDR3 reads CASREDGASSYEQYF. The CDR3 bases are TGTGCCAGCAGGGAGGATGGGGCCAGCTCCTACGAGCAGTACTTC.